The clone carrying this T cell receptor beta chain is a singleton in its sample. This specimen comes from a study of blood T cell repertoires in COVID-19. Overall study context: Specimens from acute and convalescent COVID-19 originated in the United States, Italy and Spain. The cDNA or gDNA used as material had been derived from T cells, B-cell-depleted T cells, or PBMCs.

As originally analysed: Reference gene primer amplification gave nucleated cell count estimates. The table came from immunoSEQ multiplex PCR; TCRdb's copy has only in-frame clones and leaves some out. D and trimming come from the DNA, and the V and J calls and clone size come from that table. Of around 340,000 clones listed, about nine tenths are singletons. CDR1 is MDHEN, CDR2 SYDVKM, per germline. The CDR3 loop spans 16 amino acids. V was clipped by 6 bases and J by 4 bases; unmatched bases: 12. This clonotype originated in a woman between 55 and 75 years old with COVID-19, enrolled during active disease. Sequencing was carried out using peripheral blood. This chain joins TRBV28 and TRBJ1-2; 9 bases agree with TRBD1. CDR3 residues: CASSPTGTGPSYGYTF. CDR3 coding DNA: TGTGCCAGCAGCCCGACCGGGACAGGGCCGTCCTATGGCTACACCTTC.